Reported below is one T cell receptor beta chain. The target antigen is unknown. The sample is drawn from a study of cytomegalovirus exposure and HLA in healthy donors. Whole-study findings and limits: The only immune exposure information that was available was CMV serostatus.

Primers: 60 Vbeta forward and 13 Jbeta reverse. Clones were sequenced by immunoSEQ multiplex PCR, and TCRdb holds only the in-frame ones, with some missing. The sample has under 200,000 clones, roughly 80% seen once. Germline V lookup: CDR1 KGHSH, CDR2 LQKENI. The CDR3 contains 15 residues. Material for sequencing was PBMCs. This chain uses TRBV18 with TRBJ2-5, with TRBD1 matching over 9 bases. TRBJ2-7 explains the end of the DNA better; the J call may be wrong. This TCR came from a man aged 40-50 years in good health and CMV-seropositive. The CDR3 DNA reads TGTGCCAGCTCATCGCGGACAGGGGCCTCCTACGAGCAGTACTTC. Protein product: CASSSRTGASYEQYF.